This T cell receptor beta chain was captured in a study of early T cells in non-severe SARS-CoV-2 infection. TCRdb reprocessed the 5' RACE reads via MiXCR and lists one record per CDR3 protein. The sample has over 50,000 distinct CDR3 sequences, about a tenth seen once; the top ten hold 1.5% to 2%. This clonotype was detected only a few times. Its antigen is currently unknown. Study observations and caveats: A preference for anti-spike CD8 responses marked VDJdb matching, which missed private and CD4 specificities.

CDR1 is WSHSY and CDR2 is SAAADI in the germline V gene. Trimming removed 9 bases from V and 7 bases from J; junction bases left unmatched: 7. There are 13 residues in the CDR3. V and J are TRBV10-2 and TRBJ2-1; 9 nucleotides match TRBD2. The receptor's source is an adult who was a healthcare worker with PCR-confirmed SARS-CoV-2 infection or an uninfected control (not recorded which). The sample consisted of whole blood. DNA of the CDR3: TGCGCCAGGGGAACTGGACTAGCGAATGAGCAGTTCTTC. Its protein product is CARGTGLANEQFF.